One sample yielded the 23 T cell receptor beta chains listed below, sequenced in a study of T cell repertoires in aging, cancer and after chemotherapy. Amplification of TCR beta used genomic DNA extracted from peripheral blood. Multiplex touch-down PCR with TRB-A/B primers amplified rearranged V-D-J TRB sequences. TCRdb redid the calling of the multiplex PCR reads with MiXCR, one entry per CDR3 protein. The sample records 8,500 to 13,000 distinct CDR3 sequences, around 32% being singletons. Material: blood. All receptors derive from a human donor in good health.

The rearrangement links TRBV5-6 to TRBJ1-4; D is unresolved. V was trimmed by 4 bases and J by 0 bases, leaving 4 bases between them. The CDR3 covers 13 residues. Germline V gene sequence: CDR1 SGHDT, CDR2 YYEEEE. The CDR3 DNA reads as TGTGCCAGCAGCCTTCCAACTAATGAAAAACTGTTTTTT. Translation gives CASSLPTNEKLFF.

The table lists this clonotype with a few counts. This sequence joins TRBV13 and TRBJ2-6, with 8 bases identical to TRBD1. Looked up from germline, CDR1 is PRHDT and CDR2 is FYEKMQ (reference sequence). The junction had 8 bases not matched to a gene; V was cut back by 0 bases and J by 4 bases. CDR3 length equals 18 residues. CDR3 DNA sequence: TGTGCCAGCAGCTTAGGCCCAGGGGGCGCATCCGGGGCCAACGTCCTGACTTTC. Translation: CASSLGPGGASGANVLTF. Filled out from reference TRBV13 and TRBJ2-6, the complete variable domain reads AAGVIQSPRHLIKEKRETATLKCYPIPRHDTVYWYQQGPGQDPQFLISFYEKMQSDKGSIPDRFSAQQFSDYHSELNMSSLELGDSALYFCASSLGPGGASGANVLTFGAGSRLTVL.

The V call is TRBV6-2 or TRBV6-3, the J call TRBJ1-5; possible D gene TRBD1, 6 bases. This CDR3 has 16 residues. CDR1 MNHEY and CDR2 SVGEGT come from the germline V gene. Trimming stripped 4 bases from V and 0 bases from J, with 13 bases between. The DNA for the CDR3 is TGTGCCAGCAGTTTTGGGACACCCCATAGCAATCAGCCCCAGCATTTT. It encodes CASSFGTPHSNQPQHF.

This chain uses TRBV24-1 with TRBJ2-4; TRBD2 aligns across 10 bases. V lost 0 bases to trimming and J lost 0 bases; unmatched junction nucleotides: 16. Germline CDR1 and CDR2: KGHDR and SFDVKD. There are 22 residues in the CDR3. The CDR3 nucleotides read TGTGCCACCAGTGATTTGCCCCCAGGGCTAGCGGGAGTAGGGAGAGCCAAAAACATTCAGTACTTC. This encodes CATSDLPPGLAGVGRAKNIQYF.

The sample holds a few counts of this clonotype. The chain has TRBV19 and TRBJ1-2; D not resolved. The V end was cut by 4 bases, the J end by 0 bases, with 15 bases between. CDR3 size: 16 residues. Per germline, CDR1 LNHDA and CDR2 SQIVND (reference sequence). CDR3 nucleotides: TGTGCCAGTAGTAGGGCTTATCCGGAAGCTAACTATGGCTACACCTTC. It encodes CASSRAYPEANYGYTF. Looking up the rest from reference TRBV19 and TRBJ1-2 gives the full variable domain: DGGITQSPKYLFRKEGQNVTLSCEQNLNHDAMYWYRQDPGQGLRLIYYSQIVNDFQKGDIAEGYSVSREKKESFPLTVTSAQKNPTAFYLCASSRAYPEANYGYTFGSGTRLTVV.

This clonotype has only a few counts. V gene TRBV6-5 combines with J gene TRBJ1-2, with TRBD1 as a possible D gene (5 bases). The CDR3 covers 14 residues. With 3 bases removed from V and 0 bases from J, the gap between germline ends came to 8 bases. The V gene's germline CDR1 is MNHEY and CDR2 SVGAGI. CDR3 in amino acids: CASSYGTANYGYTF. DNA for the CDR3: TGTGCCAGCAGTTATGGGACCGCTAACTATGGCTACACCTTC.

In its sample, this clonotype was seen a few times. V usage is TRBV27 and J usage is TRBJ1-6; no reliable D call. Trimming took 5 bases from V and 0 from J, leaving 8 bases between them. Germline V gene sequence: CDR1 MNHEY, CDR2 SMNVEV (reference sequence). The CDR3 is 15 residues long. The DNA for the CDR3 is TGTGCCAGCAGTGCAACATACTCCTATAATTCACCCCTCCACTTT. It translates to CASSATYSYNSPLHF.

This clonotype was counted only a few times. This sequence joins TRBV5-4 and TRBJ1-6; D is possibly TRBD1 (6 bases). V was cut by 4 bases and J by 0 bases, with 11 bases left in between. The CDR3 runs 16 residues. The germline CDR1 and CDR2 sequences are SGHNT and YYREEE (reference sequence). In DNA, the CDR3 is TGTGCCAGCAGCCCGGGACATAGCTCCTATAATTCACCCCTCCACTTT. The encoded protein is CASSPGHSSYNSPLHF.

This sequence joins TRBV12-3 or TRBV12-4 and TRBJ2-2; TRBD1 agrees at 7 bases. This CDR3 is 14 amino acids long. The V segment lost 6 bases and the J segment 7 bases; nucleotides outside the gene matches: 8. Here the CDR3 DNA reads TGTGCCAGCAGCCAGAACAGGGGAATCGGGGAGCTGTTTTTT. Translating it yields CASSQNRGIGELFF.

This clonotype was counted only a few times. This chain connects TRBV27 to TRBJ2-3; 13 nucleotides match TRBD2. Germline CDR1 MNHEY, CDR2 SMNVEV (reference sequence). CDR3 length equals 17 residues. Losses at the gene ends were 5 bases for V and 3 bases for J; bases not matched to a gene: 8. This chain's CDR3 is CASSGRGLAGATDTQYF. The CDR3, as DNA: TGTGCCAGCAGTGGGAGAGGACTAGCGGGGGCTACAGATACGCAGTATTTT.

Turning to this clonotype: One junction end disagrees with the germline gene, perhaps due to a read error. V and J are TRBV27 and TRBJ2-3; tentatively, D is TRBD1 (5 bases). The V gene's germline CDR1 is MNHEY and CDR2 SMNVEV (reference sequence). The CDR3 extends over 13 amino acids. CDR3: CASTEDNTDKQYF. The CDR3 DNA reads TGTGCCAGCACCGAGGACAACACAGATAAGCAGTATTTT.

The chain is built from TRBV6-4 and TRBJ1-1; D is possibly TRBD1 (6 bases). The CDR3 has 15 amino acids. Per the germline V gene, CDR1 is MRHNA and CDR2 is SNTAGT. V was shortened by 4 bases and J by 3 bases, with 15 bases between the two germline ends. In DNA, the CDR3 is TGTGCCAGCAGTGTGAGGGGGGCCATGGACACTGAAGCTTTCTTT. Encoded protein: CASSVRGAMDTEAFF.

This chain connects TRBV28 to TRBJ2-1; D remains unclear. V lost 5 bases and J 3 bases, leaving 11 bases between the germline ends. The CDR3 runs 14 residues. CDR1 is MDHEN and CDR2 is SYDVKM in the germline V gene. CDR3 in amino acids: CASSLTGGYNEQFF. Here the CDR3 DNA reads TGTGCCAGCAGTCTAACGGGCGGCTACAATGAGCAGTTCTTC. The variable domain in full, completed from reference TRBV28 and TRBJ2-1, reads DVKVTQSSRYLVKRTGEKVFLECVQDMDHENMFWYRQDPGLGLRLIYFSYDVKMKEKGDIPEGYSVSREKKERFSLILESASTNQTSMYLCASSLTGGYNEQFFGPGTRLTVL.

In its sample, this clonotype ranks as medium-sized. The J gene is TRBJ2-3, the V gene TRBV12-3 or TRBV12-4; D is unresolved. V dropped 7 bases and J dropped 5 bases, with 4 bases sitting between them. The CDR3 is 10 residues long. The CDR3 sequence: CASMRDTQYF. The DNA for the CDR3 is TGTGCCAGCATGAGAGATACGCAGTATTTT.

The rearrangement joins TRBV27 to TRBJ1-1; D unresolved. V was shortened by 3 bases and J by 0 bases, with 20 bases between the two germline ends. The germline CDR1 and CDR2 sequences are MNHEY and SMNVEV (reference sequence). The CDR3 has 18 residues. The CDR3 region has the DNA TGTGCCAGCAGTTTTTTTCCCCCCAGGCTGGGGATGAACACTGAAGCTTTCTTT. Translation gives CASSFFPPRLGMNTEAFF.

The chain joins TRBV28 to TRBJ2-7; TRBD1 matches at 10 bases. The CDR3 runs to 15 residues. The germline V gene has CDR1 MDHEN and CDR2 SYDVKM. The J segment lost 7 bases and the V segment lost 4 bases, leaving 10 bases of the junction unmatched. The CDR3 here is CASSSRDRGFLEQYF. CDR3 sequence (DNA): TGTGCCAGCAGTTCGCGGGACAGGGGCTTTTTGGAGCAGTACTTC.

This clonotype showed up just a few times. V is TRBV30 and J is TRBJ2-7, with D uncertain. The length of the CDR3 is 15 residues. The V end was cut by 0 bases, the J end by 4 bases, with 16 bases between. The V gene's germline CDR1 is GTSNPN and CDR2 SVGIG (reference sequence). CDR3 nucleotide sequence: TGTGCCTGGAGTGTACGGGTTTTCGCCGATTACGAGCAGTACTTC. The encoded protein is CAWSVRVFADYEQYF. The full variable domain, rest sourced from reference TRBV30 and TRBJ2-7, is SQTIHQWPATLVQPVGSPLSLECTVEGTSNPNLYWYRQAAGRGLQLLFYSVGIGQISSEVPQNLSASRPQDRQFILSSKKLLLSDSGFYLCAWSVRVFADYEQYFGPGTRLTVT.

V is TRBV6-5 and J is TRBJ1-2; D not certain. V gave up 8 bases and J gave up 6 bases, with 22 bases separating them. There are 15 residues in the CDR3. CDR1 is MNHEY, CDR2 SVGAGI, per germline. CDR3 nucleotide sequence: TGTGCCAGCGCCCAGCGGGCACCCTGGCTGGATGGCTACACCTTC. This codes for CASAQRAPWLDGYTF.

This clonotype was counted only a few times. The rearrangement uses TRBV12-3 or TRBV12-4 and TRBJ2-5; D might be TRBD1 (6 bases). Trimming shortened V by 3 bases and J by 5 bases, and 10 bases separated the two germline ends. There are 13 residues in the CDR3. CDR3 sequence reads: CASSFSGEETQYF. The DNA of the CDR3 is TGTGCCAGCAGTTTTTCAGGGGAGGAGACCCAGTACTTC.

The V call is TRBV11-3, the J call TRBJ2-1, with TRBD2 matching over 7 bases. There are 17 residues in the CDR3. Looked up from germline, CDR1 is SGHNT and CDR2 is YENEEA. Unmatched junction bases numbered 12, after V lost 3 bases and J lost 4 bases. CDR3 sequence reads: CASSLWSGGRTYNEQFF. For the CDR3, the DNA is TGTGCCAGCAGCTTGTGGTCCGGCGGGAGAACTTACAATGAGCAGTTCTTC.

This clonotype was detected only a few times. The chain carries TRBV19 and TRBJ1-2; no firm D call. Germline CDR1 and CDR2: LNHDA and SQIVND (reference sequence). The CDR3 contains 13 residues. The V end was cut by 6 bases, the J end by 4 bases, with 12 bases between. The CDR3, as DNA: TGTGCCAGTAGGCCGGGCGGTTCCTATGGCTACACCTTC. Amino acids: CASRPGGSYGYTF.

This clonotype is medium-sized in the sample. The V and J genes are TRBV6-5 and TRBJ2-2; D not resolved. The V and J ends lost 7 bases and 3 bases respectively, with 9 bases between them. Germline CDR1 reads MNHEY; CDR2 reads SVGAGI. The CDR3 spans 13 residues. DNA of the CDR3: TGTGCCAGCATTCCCAGGCACACCGGGGAGCTGTTTTTT. This codes for CASIPRHTGELFF.

This clonotype occurred a few times. This chain links TRBV5-5 with TRBJ2-7; maybe TRBD2 (7 bases). CDR1 and CDR2 from the germline V gene are SGHKS and YYEKEE (reference sequence). The CDR3 is 17 amino acids. V lost 3 bases and J 6 bases, leaving 25 bases between the germline ends. The CDR3 DNA reads TGTGCCAGCAGCTCGCCTTTTGGGGGGGCAAAGTCGGGCGAGCAGTACTTC. Its translation is CASSSPFGGAKSGEQYF.